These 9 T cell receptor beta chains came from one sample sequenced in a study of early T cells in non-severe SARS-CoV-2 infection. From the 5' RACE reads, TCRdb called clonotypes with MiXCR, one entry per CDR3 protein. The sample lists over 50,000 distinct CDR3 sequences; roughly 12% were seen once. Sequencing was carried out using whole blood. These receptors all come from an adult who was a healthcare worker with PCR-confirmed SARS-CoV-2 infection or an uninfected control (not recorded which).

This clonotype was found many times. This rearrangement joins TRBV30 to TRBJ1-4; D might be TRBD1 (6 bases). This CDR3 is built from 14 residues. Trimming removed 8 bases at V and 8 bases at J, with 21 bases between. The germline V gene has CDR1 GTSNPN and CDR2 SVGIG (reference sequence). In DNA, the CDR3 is TGTGCCGGGGGGGGGCTGGCGGTTGGGGAAAAACTGTTTTTT. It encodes CAGGGLAVGEKLFF.

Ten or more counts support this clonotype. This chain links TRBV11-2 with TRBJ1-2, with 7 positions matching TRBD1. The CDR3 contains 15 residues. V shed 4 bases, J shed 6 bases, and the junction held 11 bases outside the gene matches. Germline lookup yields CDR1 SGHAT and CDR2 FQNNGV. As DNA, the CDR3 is TGTGCCAGCAGCTCTCTTTGGGACAGCACTAATGGCTACACCTTC. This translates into CASSSLWDSTNGYTF.

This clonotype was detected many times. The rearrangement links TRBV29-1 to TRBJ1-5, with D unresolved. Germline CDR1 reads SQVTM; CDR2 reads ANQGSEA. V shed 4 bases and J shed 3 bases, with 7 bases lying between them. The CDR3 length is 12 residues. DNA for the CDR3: TGCAGCGTTGCGGAAAACAATCAGCCCCAGCATTTT. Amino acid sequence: CSVAENNQPQHF.

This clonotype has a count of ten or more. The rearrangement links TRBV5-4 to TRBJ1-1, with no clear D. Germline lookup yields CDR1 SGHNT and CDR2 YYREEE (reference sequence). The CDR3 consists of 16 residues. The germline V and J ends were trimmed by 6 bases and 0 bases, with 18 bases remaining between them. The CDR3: CASTFGPDGMNTEAFF. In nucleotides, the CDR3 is TGTGCCAGCACCTTTGGGCCCGACGGGATGAACACTGAAGCTTTCTTT.

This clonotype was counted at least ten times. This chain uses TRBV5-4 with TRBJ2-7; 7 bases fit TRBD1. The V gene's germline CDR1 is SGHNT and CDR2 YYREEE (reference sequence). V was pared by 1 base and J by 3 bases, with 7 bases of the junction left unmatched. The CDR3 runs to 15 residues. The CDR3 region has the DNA TGTGCCAGCAGCTTGCTCCAGGGGGAAGGCTACGAGCAGTACTTC. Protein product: CASSLLQGEGYEQYF.

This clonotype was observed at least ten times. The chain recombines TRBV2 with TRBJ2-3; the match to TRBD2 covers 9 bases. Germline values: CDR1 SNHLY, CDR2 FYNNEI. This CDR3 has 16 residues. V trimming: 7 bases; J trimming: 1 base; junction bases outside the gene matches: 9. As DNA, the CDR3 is TGTGCCAGCATCAGGAGGCTAGCGGGGCGCACAGATACGCAGTATTTT. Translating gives CASIRRLAGRTDTQYF.

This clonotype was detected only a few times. The CDR3 DNA sequence: TGTGCCAGCAGCTCTCGTGGACTAGCGGGACGGTCGGTAAATGAGCAGTTCTTC. Translated, it gives CASSSRGLAGRSVNEQFF. The chain employs TRBV7-8 and TRBJ2-1; 12 nucleotides align to TRBD2. CDR1 SGHVS and CDR2 FQNEAQ come from the germline V gene. The CDR3 is 18 residues long. The trim removed 4 bases at V and 7 bases at J, leaving 14 bases unmatched. Full variable domain (rest looked up from reference TRBV7-8 and TRBJ2-1): GAGVSQSPRYKVAKRGQDVALRCDPISGHVSLFWYQQALGQGPEFLTYFQNEAQLDKSGLPSDRFFAERPEGSVSTLKIQRTQQEDSAVYLCASSSRGLAGRSVNEQFFGPGTRLTVL.

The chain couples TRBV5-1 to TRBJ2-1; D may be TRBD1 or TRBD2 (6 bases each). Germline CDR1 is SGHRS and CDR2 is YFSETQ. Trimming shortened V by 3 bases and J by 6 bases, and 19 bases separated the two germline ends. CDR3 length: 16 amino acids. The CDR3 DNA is TGCGCCAGCAGCTCCCGGGTAGGAGGGGGTAGCAATGAGCAGTTCTTC. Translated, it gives CASSSRVGGGSNEQFF.

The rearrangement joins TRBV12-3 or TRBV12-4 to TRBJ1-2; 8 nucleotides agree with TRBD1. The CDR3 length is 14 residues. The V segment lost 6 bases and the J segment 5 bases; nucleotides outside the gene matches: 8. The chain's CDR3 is CASSPSDRGYGYTF. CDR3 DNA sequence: TGTGCCAGCAGCCCCTCCGACAGGGGATATGGCTACACCTTC.